The 14 T cell receptor beta chains reported below all come from one sample, sequenced in a study of breast tumors, draining lymph nodes, adjacent tissues. TCRdb re-derived calls from the multiplex PCR reads in MiXCR, one entry per CDR3 protein. Found here are under 300,000 distinct CDR3 sequences, approximately 36% of them singletons; the top ten hold approximately 3.3%. Axillary draining lymph nodes of breast cancer patients supplied the node samples. Sequenced: axillary lymph node tissue. These receptors were obtained from a female donor with breast cancer. Some clones in this sample may be carry-over from other donors' samples.

This clonotype has only a few counts. The chain has TRBV11-2 and TRBJ2-4, with D uncertain. The CDR3 sequence is 12 residues long. Looked up from germline, CDR1 is SGHAT and CDR2 is FQNNGV. V lost 2 bases and J 7 bases, leaving 6 bases between the germline ends. The CDR3 DNA reads as TGTGCCAGCAGCTTAACTGGGAACATTCAGTACTTC. The encoded protein is CASSLTGNIQYF.

CDR3 in amino acids: CASGWGGLAGGLEQFF. The CDR3 DNA reads TGTGCCAGCGGATGGGGGGGACTAGCGGGAGGGCTTGAGCAGTTCTTC. This chain uses TRBV12-3 or TRBV12-4 with TRBJ2-1; TRBD2 agrees at 16 bases. The length of the CDR3 is 16 residues. Germline trimming cut 8 bases from V and 9 bases from J; bases unmatched to any gene: 10.

The rearrangement links TRBV18 to TRBJ2-1; 9 bases are shared with TRBD1. This CDR3 is 15 amino acids long. Looked up from germline, CDR1 is KGHSH and CDR2 is LQKENI. V was pared by 2 bases and J by 4 bases, with 3 bases of the junction left unmatched. Here the CDR3 reads CASSPRDRVYNEQFF. CDR3 nucleotides: TGTGCCAGCTCACCAAGGGACAGGGTTTACAATGAGCAGTTCTTC.

In its sample, this clonotype was seen a few times. A much larger clone sits a single nucleotide away, making a read error possible. V is TRBV5-1 and J is TRBJ2-2, with D tentatively TRBD1 or TRBD2 (5 bases each). The CDR3 loop spans 13 amino acids. CDR1 is SGHRS, CDR2 YFSETQ, per germline. This CDR3 reads CASGLLGAGDLFF. CDR3 nucleotide sequence: TGCGCCAGCGGCCTCCTAGGGGCCGGGGACCTGTTTTTT.

This clonotype has a count of ten or more. The chain couples TRBV14 to TRBJ2-2; tentatively, D is TRBD1 (6 bases). V gave up 1 base and J gave up 3 bases, with 15 bases separating them. The CDR3 is made up of 17 amino acids. Germline V gives CDR1 SGHDN, CDR2 FVKESK. CDR3 loop: CASSQGLRTAYTGELFF. DNA of the CDR3: TGTGCCAGCAGCCAAGGGCTACGGACAGCGTACACCGGGGAGCTGTTTTTT. The variable domain in full, completed from reference TRBV14 and TRBJ2-2, reads EAGVTQFPSHSVIEKGQTVTLRCDPISGHDNLYWYRRVMGKEIKFLLHFVKESKQDESGMPNNRFLAERTGGTYSTLKVQPAELEDSGVYFCASSQGLRTAYTGELFFGEGSRLTVL.

The chain couples TRBV6-1 to TRBJ2-1; D not resolved. The germline V gene encodes CDR1 MNHNS and CDR2 SASEGT. The CDR3 totals 15 residues. V was clipped by 2 bases and J by 0 bases, with 8 bases between them. In DNA, the CDR3 is TGTGCCAGCAGTGAAAACCCAGTCTCCTACAATGAGCAGTTCTTC. It yields the protein CASSENPVSYNEQFF.

The sample holds many counts of this clonotype. This chain connects TRBV29-1 to TRBJ2-7, with 8 bases lining up with TRBD2. The V gene's germline CDR1 is SQVTM and CDR2 ANQGSEA. The ends lost 4 bases at V and 6 bases at J; junction bases unmatched: 5. This CDR3 is built from 12 residues. The chain's CDR3 is CSVGTSSSEQYF. CDR3 DNA sequence: TGCAGCGTTGGGACTAGCTCCAGCGAGCAGTACTTC.

This sequence joins TRBV5-5 and TRBJ1-1; 9 bases match TRBD1. This CDR3 is built from 15 residues. With 0 bases clipped from V and 4 bases from J, the junction kept 4 bases outside the gene matches. Germline V gene lookup returns CDR1 SGHKS and CDR2 YYEKEE (reference sequence). This CDR3 is CASSLAGTGSTEAFF. Written as DNA, the CDR3 is TGTGCCAGCAGCTTGGCCGGGACAGGGAGCACTGAAGCTTTCTTT.

This clonotype was seen many times. The chain recombines TRBV9 with TRBJ2-5, with TRBD1 identical over 7 bases. The CDR3 sequence is 16 residues long. Germline V gene sequence: CDR1 SGDLS, CDR2 YYNGEE. J was trimmed by 2 bases and V by 4 bases; bases with no gene match: 11. CDR3 region: CASSPSLGGGQETQYF. CDR3 in DNA: TGTGCCAGCAGCCCGTCGTTAGGGGGCGGTCAAGAGACCCAGTACTTC. The full variable domain, in which reference TRBV9 and TRBJ2-5 provide the parts outside the CDR3, is DSGVTQTPKHLITATGQRVTLRCSPRSGDLSVYWYQQSLDQGLQFLIQYYNGEERAKGNILERFSAQQFPDLHSELNLSSLELGDSALYFCASSPSLGGGQETQYFGPGTRLLVL.

The chain carries TRBV20-1 and TRBJ2-3; 10 nucleotides align to TRBD2. After removal of 3 bases from V and 3 bases from J, the junction contained 6 bases not matched to a gene. Germline V gene sequence: CDR1 DFQATT, CDR2 SNEGSKA (reference sequence). The CDR3 is made up of 15 amino acids. Written as DNA, the CDR3 is TGCAGTGCTAGGGGAGCGGGAGGGCCGACAGATACGCAGTATTTT. It is translated as CSARGAGGPTDTQYF.

The V and J genes are TRBV20-1 and TRBJ2-5; 7 bases line up with TRBD2. The CDR3 has 14 residues. Looked up from germline, CDR1 is DFQATT and CDR2 is SNEGSKA (reference sequence). Losses at the gene ends were 3 bases for V and 4 bases for J; bases not matched to a gene: 8. The CDR3 DNA follows: TGCAGTGCTAGTCGCGGGGGTTTTGGAGAGACCCAGTACTTC. It yields the protein CSASRGGFGETQYF.

Comment on this clonotype: A much larger clone lies a single base off, so this may be a read error. This chain joins TRBV5-4 and TRBJ1-3; D unclear. This CDR3 comprises 15 residues. The germline V gene encodes CDR1 SGHNT and CDR2 YYREEE (reference sequence). V was pared by 0 bases and J by 0 bases, with 7 bases between. Here the CDR3 DNA reads TGTGCCAGCAGCTTGGATAAACCCTCTGGAAACACCATATATTTT. Amino acid sequence: CASSLDKPSGNTIYF.

This clonotype has a count of ten or more. The chain joins TRBV14 to TRBJ1-2, with 8 bases identical to TRBD1. Germline CDR1 reads SGHDN; CDR2 reads FVKESK. V was clipped by 1 base and J by 4 bases; unmatched bases: 8. The CDR3 extends over 16 amino acids. The CDR3 spells CASSQVGQGAGYGYTF. CDR3 DNA sequence: TGTGCCAGCAGCCAAGTAGGGCAGGGGGCTGGCTATGGCTACACCTTC.

As to this clonotype: An end of the junction differs from the germline gene, which may be a read error. The J gene is TRBJ2-6, the V gene TRBV20-1, with D possibly called TRBD1 or TRBD2 (5 bases each). The CDR3 runs 14 residues. Looked up from germline, CDR1 is DFQATT and CDR2 is SNEGSKA (reference sequence). DNA of the CDR3: TGCAGAGCTAGAGATCTTAGGGACCCCAACGTCCTGACTTTC. This encodes CRARDLRDPNVLTF.